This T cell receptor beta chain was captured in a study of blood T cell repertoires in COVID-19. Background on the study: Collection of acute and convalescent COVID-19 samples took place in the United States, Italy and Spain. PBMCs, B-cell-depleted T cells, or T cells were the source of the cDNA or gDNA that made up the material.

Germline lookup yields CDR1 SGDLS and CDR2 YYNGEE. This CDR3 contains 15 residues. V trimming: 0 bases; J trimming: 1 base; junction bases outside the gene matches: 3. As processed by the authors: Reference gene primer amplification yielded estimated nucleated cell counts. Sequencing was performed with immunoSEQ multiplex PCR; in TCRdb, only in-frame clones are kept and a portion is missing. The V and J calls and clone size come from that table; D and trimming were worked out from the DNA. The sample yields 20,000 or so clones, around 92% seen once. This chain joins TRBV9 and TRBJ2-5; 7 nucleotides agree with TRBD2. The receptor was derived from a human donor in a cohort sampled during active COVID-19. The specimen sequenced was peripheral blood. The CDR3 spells CASSVGGGPQETQYF. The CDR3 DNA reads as TGTGCCAGCAGCGTAGGGGGGGGACCCCAAGAGACCCAGTACTTC.